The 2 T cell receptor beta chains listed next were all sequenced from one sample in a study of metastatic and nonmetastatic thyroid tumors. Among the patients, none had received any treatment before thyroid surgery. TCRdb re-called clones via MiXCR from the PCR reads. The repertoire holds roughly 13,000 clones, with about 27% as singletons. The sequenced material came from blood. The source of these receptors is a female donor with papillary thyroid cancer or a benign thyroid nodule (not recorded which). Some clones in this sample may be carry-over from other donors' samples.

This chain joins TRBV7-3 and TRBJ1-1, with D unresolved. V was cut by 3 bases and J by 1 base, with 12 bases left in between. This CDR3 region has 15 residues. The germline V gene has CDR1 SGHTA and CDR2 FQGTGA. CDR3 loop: CASSFKGDKNTEAFF. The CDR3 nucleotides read TGTGCCAGCAGCTTCAAGGGTGACAAGAACACTGAAGCTTTCTTT.

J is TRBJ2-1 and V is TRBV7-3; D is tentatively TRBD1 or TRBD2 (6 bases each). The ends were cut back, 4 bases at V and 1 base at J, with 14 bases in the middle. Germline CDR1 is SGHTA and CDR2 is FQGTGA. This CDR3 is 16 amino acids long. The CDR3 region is CASSSGGWGSYNEQFF. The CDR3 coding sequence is TGTGCCAGCAGCTCCGGGGGCTGGGGGTCCTACAATGAGCAGTTCTTC. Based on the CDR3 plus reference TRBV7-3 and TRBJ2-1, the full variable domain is GAGVSQTPSNKVTEKGKYVELRCDPISGHTALYWYRQSLGQGPEFLIYFQGTGAADDSGLPNDRFFAVRPEGSVSTLKIQRTERGDSAVYLCASSSGGWGSYNEQFFGPGTRLTVL.